This entry lists 25 T cell receptor beta chains sequenced from one sample in a study of T cells in Graves' hyperthyroidism and ophthalmopathy. Template material for amplifying TCR beta CDR3 regions consisted of RNA transcripts. The HTBI set primed first-round TCR CDR3 RT-PCR. Each CDR3 protein is one row after TCRdb ran MiXCR on the multiplex PCR reads. The sample has a few hundred thousand distinct CDR3 sequences, about a sixth seen once. Input material: blood. The receptors originated from a woman aged 40 to 50 with Graves' ophthalmopathy.

The chain is built from TRBV2 and TRBJ1-2; 7 bases match TRBD1. Germline V lookup: CDR1 SNHLY, CDR2 FYNNEI. V lost 6 bases and J lost 8; bases outside the gene matches: 6. This CDR3 region has 12 residues. The CDR3 sequence: CASRGQPGGYTF. The CDR3 nucleotides read TGTGCCAGCAGGGGACAGCCAGGGGGCTACACCTTC. Based on the CDR3 plus reference TRBV2 and TRBJ1-2, the full variable domain is EPEVTQTPSHQVTQMGQEVILRCVPISNHLYFYWYRQILGQKVEFLVSFYNNEISEKSEIFDDQFSVERPDGSNFTLKIRSTKLEDSAMYFCASRGQPGGYTFGSGTRLTVV.

Many counts were recorded for this clonotype. V gene TRBV18 combines with J gene TRBJ2-5; D remains unclear. The germline V gene encodes CDR1 KGHSH and CDR2 LQKENI. Trimming cost V 3 bases and J 7 bases, with 12 bases left between them. The CDR3 has 13 amino acids. The CDR3 DNA sequence: TGTGCCAGCTCACCGGACCGGGTAGGGACCCAGTACTTC. Residues: CASSPDRVGTQYF.

The rearrangement links TRBV6-1 to TRBJ1-1, with D tentatively TRBD1 (5 bases). This CDR3 has 15 amino acids. The ends were cut back, 0 bases at V and 4 bases at J, with 12 bases in the middle. CDR1 and CDR2 from the germline V gene are MNHNS and SASEGT. Here the CDR3 reads CASSEARGGATEAFF. CDR3 DNA: TGTGCCAGCAGTGAAGCCAGAGGTGGGGCCACTGAAGCTTTCTTT.

This clonotype showed up many times. V and J are TRBV6-2 or TRBV6-3 and TRBJ2-2; unclear D gene. The CDR3 extends over 15 amino acids. V lost 8 bases, J lost 10 bases, and 23 bases lay in between. Germline CDR1 MNHEY, CDR2 SVGEGT. In DNA form, the CDR3 reads TGTGCCAGCTGGGAAGCTAAAAGGGCCGGCGAGGAGCTGTTTTTT. Translating it yields CASWEAKRAGEELFF.

This clonotype was counted at least ten times. This chain connects TRBV6-2 or TRBV6-3 to TRBJ1-5; tentatively, D is TRBD1 (6 bases). This CDR3 contains 13 residues. Germline V lookup: CDR1 MNHEY, CDR2 SVGEGT. The V end was cut by 5 bases, the J end by 5 bases, with 10 bases between. The chain's CDR3 is CASSRTVYQPQHF. CDR3 coding DNA: TGTGCCAGCAGTAGGACAGTGTATCAGCCCCAGCATTTT.

This clonotype was seen only a few times. The chain employs TRBV2 and TRBJ1-4, with D possibly being TRBD1 (6 bases). The CDR3 totals 15 residues. The ends were cut back, 7 bases at V and 1 base at J, with 13 bases in the middle. Per germline, CDR1 SNHLY and CDR2 FYNNEI. CDR3 sequence reads: CASTQGGGTNEKLFF. DNA of the CDR3: TGTGCCAGCACACAGGGAGGCGGAACTAATGAAAAACTGTTTTTT.

This clonotype was observed many times. The rearrangement uses TRBV6-2 or TRBV6-3 and TRBJ2-7, with D perhaps TRBD2 (6 bases). Trimming cost V 10 bases and J 1 base, with 14 bases left between them. The germline CDR1 and CDR2 sequences are MNHEY and SVGEGT. The CDR3 totals 13 residues. The CDR3 protein is CAITGTESYEQYF. CDR3 sequence (DNA): TGTGCCATCACCGGGACTGAGTCCTACGAGCAGTACTTC.

This clonotype was recorded many times. The rearrangement joins TRBV2 to TRBJ2-2; D gene ambiguous. Germline-derived CDR1 and CDR2 are SNHLY and FYNNEI. V lost 5 bases to trimming and J lost 4 bases, with 8 bases between them. This CDR3 spans 13 amino acids. The CDR3 region has the DNA TGTGCCAGCAGTTTCAGAATCACCGGGGAGCTGTTTTTT. This encodes CASSFRITGELFF.

This clonotype has ten or more counts. The chain has TRBV12-3 or TRBV12-4 and TRBJ1-1; possibly TRBD1 for D (5 bases). The CDR3 is 15 residues long. Trimming removed 7 bases from V and 0 bases from J, with 15 bases in between. CDR3 DNA sequence: TGTGCCAGCACCTCCGGGACGGGGGTGAACACTGAAGCTTTCTTT. Translated: CASTSGTGVNTEAFF.

This clonotype occurred many times. V gene TRBV28 combines with J gene TRBJ1-2, with D possibly being TRBD1 (6 bases). V lost 4 bases and J 1 base, leaving 16 bases between the germline ends. This CDR3 has 16 amino acids. CDR1 is MDHEN, CDR2 SYDVKM, per germline. The CDR3 DNA sequence: TGTGCCAGCAGTTCCCCGGGACAACTAGTTAACTATGGCTACACCTTC. Translation: CASSSPGQLVNYGYTF.

This clonotype has at least ten counts. The chain employs TRBV29-1 and TRBJ2-7; no clear D. From germline, CDR1 is SQVTM and CDR2 ANQGSEA. V gave up 4 bases and J gave up 5 bases, with 12 bases separating them. CDR3 length equals 12 residues. CDR3 amino acids: CSVVGLRDEQYF. CDR3 sequence (DNA): TGCAGCGTTGTTGGGCTCCGCGACGAGCAGTACTTC.

This clonotype was counted at least ten times. The chain has TRBV5-6 and TRBJ1-1, with TRBD1 as a possible D gene (6 bases). The CDR3 covers 14 residues. Germline V gene data show CDR1 as SGHDT and CDR2 as YYEEEE. The V gene lost 1 base and the J gene lost 8 bases, with 15 bases spanning the gap. The CDR3 here is CASSLYPNDREAFF. The CDR3, as DNA: TGTGCCAGCAGCTTGTACCCTAACGACAGGGAAGCTTTCTTT.

This clonotype was detected many times. The V gene is TRBV6-1, the J gene TRBJ2-5; 8 positions match TRBD2. J gave up 0 bases and V 3 bases, and 9 bases lay outside the gene matches. Germline loops: CDR1 MNHNS, CDR2 SASEGT. The CDR3 is 17 residues long. CDR3 in DNA: TGTGCCAGCAGTGACAAGGCGGGAGGACCCTACCAAGAGACCCAGTACTTC. Translated: CASSDKAGGPYQETQYF.

This clonotype was detected many times. The chain uses TRBV11-2 and TRBJ2-5; 11 bases line up with TRBD2. This CDR3 is built from 16 residues. With V trimmed by 5 bases and J by 3 bases, 8 bases remained unmatched. Germline CDR1 and CDR2: SGHAT and FQNNGV. In DNA, the CDR3 is TGTGCCAGCAGCCCGATGGGACTAGCGGTTGAAGAGACCCAGTACTTC. Protein: CASSPMGLAVEETQYF.

This clonotype was counted ten times or more. This rearrangement joins TRBV12-3 or TRBV12-4 to TRBJ1-1; 8 bases align to TRBD1. The junction had 7 bases not matched to a gene; V was cut back by 3 bases and J by 4 bases. The CDR3 contains 15 residues. CDR3 sequence: CASSFVTGESTEAFF. DNA for the CDR3: TGTGCCAGCAGTTTCGTGACAGGGGAGTCCACTGAAGCTTTCTTT.

This clonotype appeared many times. One base away lies a much larger clone, so this may be a sequencing read error. V is TRBV2 and J is TRBJ1-1; 8 bases agree with TRBD1. V dropped 3 bases and J dropped 4; count of bases not matched to a gene: 1. CDR3 length: 13 amino acids. Germline loops: CDR1 SNHLY, CDR2 FYNNEI. The CDR3 region is CASSDDRGTEAFF. The CDR3 DNA reads as TGTGCCAGCAGTGACGACAGGGGCACTGAAGCTTTCTTT.

This clonotype turned up a few times. This chain links TRBV3-1 with TRBJ2-7; D gene unclear. V gave up 0 bases and J gave up 3 bases, with 9 bases separating them. The CDR3 length is 14 residues. The germline V gene encodes CDR1 LGHDT and CDR2 YNNKEL (reference sequence). In DNA form, the CDR3 reads TGTGCCAGCAGCCAAGATTCTGGTGGCTACGAGCAGTACTTC. This encodes CASSQDSGGYEQYF.

The table lists this clonotype with many counts. This sequence joins TRBV28 and TRBJ1-3; D perhaps matches TRBD1 (5 bases). V lost 7 bases, J lost 4 bases, and 14 bases lay in between. This CDR3 has 14 residues. The germline V gene has CDR1 MDHEN and CDR2 SYDVKM. The CDR3 DNA reads as TGTGCCAGCAATTTGCAGGGAGCAGGAAACACCATATATTTT. Its translation: CASNLQGAGNTIYF.

This clonotype has a count of ten or more. V usage is TRBV15 and J usage is TRBJ2-7, with 10 bases identical to TRBD2. The CDR3 is 13 residues long. Germline trimming cut 5 bases from V and 5 bases from J; bases unmatched to any gene: 3. Germline lookup yields CDR1 LNHNV and CDR2 YYDKDF (reference sequence). The CDR3: CATSPSGSNEQYF. DNA for the CDR3: TGTGCCACCAGCCCTAGCGGGAGTAACGAGCAGTACTTC.

At least ten counts were recorded for this clonotype. The J gene is TRBJ2-5, the V gene TRBV13, with 13 positions matching TRBD2. The V gene end was trimmed by 5 bases and the J gene end by 5 bases; junction bases not matched to a gene: 11. Germline CDR1 and CDR2: PRHDT and FYEKMQ (reference sequence). The CDR3 length is 17 residues. The CDR3 loop is CASSMTGLAGVWETQYF. The CDR3 DNA is TGTGCCAGCAGCATGACCGGACTAGCGGGAGTCTGGGAGACCCAGTACTTC.

This chain joins TRBV28 and TRBJ2-7; a weak D match, TRBD2 (6 bases). Per germline, CDR1 MDHEN and CDR2 SYDVKM. The CDR3 has 15 amino acids. V gave up 4 bases and J gave up 3 bases, with 16 bases separating them. The CDR3 loop reads CASSSPGVSRYEQYF. The CDR3 nucleotides read TGTGCCAGCAGTTCGCCGGGGGTCAGTCGCTACGAGCAGTACTTC. Using reference TRBV28 and TRBJ2-7 for the parts outside the CDR3, the full variable domain is DVKVTQSSRYLVKRTGEKVFLECVQDMDHENMFWYRQDPGLGLRLIYFSYDVKMKEKGDIPEGYSVSREKKERFSLILESASTNQTSMYLCASSSPGVSRYEQYFGPGTRLTVT.

This clonotype came up many times. The rearrangement uses TRBV29-1 and TRBJ1-1; D perhaps matches TRBD1 (6 bases). V was trimmed by 0 bases and J by 7 bases, leaving 9 bases between them. The CDR3 sequence is 12 residues long. Per the germline V gene, CDR1 is SQVTM and CDR2 is ANQGSEA. The CDR3 reads CSVEDPTGEAFF. CDR3 DNA: TGCAGCGTTGAAGACCCGACAGGTGAAGCTTTCTTT. Using reference TRBV29-1 and TRBJ1-1 for the parts outside the CDR3, the full variable domain is SAVISQKPSRDICQRGTSLTIQCQVDSQVTMMFWYRQQPGQSLTLIATANQGSEATYESGFVIDKFPISRPNLTFSTLTVSNMSPEDSSIYLCSVEDPTGEAFFGQGTRLTVV.

As to this clonotype: A much larger clone lies one base from this, so it may be a read error. The DNA of the CDR3 is TGCGCCAGTAAGCTGGTAGTAGGGCCCCTTGGCTACACCTTC. This sequence encodes CASKLVVGPLGYTF. The chain is built from TRBV10-1 and TRBJ1-2, with no clear D. This CDR3 comprises 14 residues. The V end lost 9 bases, the J end lost 7 bases, and 21 bases lay between the germline ends. Germline CDR1 WNHNN, CDR2 SYGVQD (reference sequence).

This clonotype was found once. The CDR3 DNA reads TGTGCCAGCACCGAAACAGGGGAAAACGGCTACACCTTC. As protein: CASTETGENGYTF. V gene TRBV12-3 or TRBV12-4 combines with J gene TRBJ1-2, with 7 nucleotides matching TRBD1. Trimming removed 7 bases from V and 8 bases from J; junction bases left unmatched: 10. The CDR3 loop spans 13 amino acids.

This clonotype occurred a few times. One junction end does not reproduce the germline sequence, and a read error may be involved. The V gene is TRBV5-6, the J gene TRBJ2-7; D may be TRBD1 (6 bases). The CDR3 sequence is 14 residues long. Germline V gene data show CDR1 as SGHDT and CDR2 as YYEEEE. Here the CDR3 reads CASTLLEGVYEQYF. The CDR3, as DNA: TGTGCCAGCACCTTGCTTGAGGGGGTCTACGAGCAGTACTTC. The full variable domain, completed using reference TRBV5-6 and TRBJ2-7, is DAGVTQSPTHLIKTRGQQVTLRCSPKSGHDTVSWYQQALGQGPQFIFQYYEEEERQRGNFPDRFSGHQFPNYSSELNVNALLLGDSALYLCASTLLEGVYEQYFGPGTRLTVT.